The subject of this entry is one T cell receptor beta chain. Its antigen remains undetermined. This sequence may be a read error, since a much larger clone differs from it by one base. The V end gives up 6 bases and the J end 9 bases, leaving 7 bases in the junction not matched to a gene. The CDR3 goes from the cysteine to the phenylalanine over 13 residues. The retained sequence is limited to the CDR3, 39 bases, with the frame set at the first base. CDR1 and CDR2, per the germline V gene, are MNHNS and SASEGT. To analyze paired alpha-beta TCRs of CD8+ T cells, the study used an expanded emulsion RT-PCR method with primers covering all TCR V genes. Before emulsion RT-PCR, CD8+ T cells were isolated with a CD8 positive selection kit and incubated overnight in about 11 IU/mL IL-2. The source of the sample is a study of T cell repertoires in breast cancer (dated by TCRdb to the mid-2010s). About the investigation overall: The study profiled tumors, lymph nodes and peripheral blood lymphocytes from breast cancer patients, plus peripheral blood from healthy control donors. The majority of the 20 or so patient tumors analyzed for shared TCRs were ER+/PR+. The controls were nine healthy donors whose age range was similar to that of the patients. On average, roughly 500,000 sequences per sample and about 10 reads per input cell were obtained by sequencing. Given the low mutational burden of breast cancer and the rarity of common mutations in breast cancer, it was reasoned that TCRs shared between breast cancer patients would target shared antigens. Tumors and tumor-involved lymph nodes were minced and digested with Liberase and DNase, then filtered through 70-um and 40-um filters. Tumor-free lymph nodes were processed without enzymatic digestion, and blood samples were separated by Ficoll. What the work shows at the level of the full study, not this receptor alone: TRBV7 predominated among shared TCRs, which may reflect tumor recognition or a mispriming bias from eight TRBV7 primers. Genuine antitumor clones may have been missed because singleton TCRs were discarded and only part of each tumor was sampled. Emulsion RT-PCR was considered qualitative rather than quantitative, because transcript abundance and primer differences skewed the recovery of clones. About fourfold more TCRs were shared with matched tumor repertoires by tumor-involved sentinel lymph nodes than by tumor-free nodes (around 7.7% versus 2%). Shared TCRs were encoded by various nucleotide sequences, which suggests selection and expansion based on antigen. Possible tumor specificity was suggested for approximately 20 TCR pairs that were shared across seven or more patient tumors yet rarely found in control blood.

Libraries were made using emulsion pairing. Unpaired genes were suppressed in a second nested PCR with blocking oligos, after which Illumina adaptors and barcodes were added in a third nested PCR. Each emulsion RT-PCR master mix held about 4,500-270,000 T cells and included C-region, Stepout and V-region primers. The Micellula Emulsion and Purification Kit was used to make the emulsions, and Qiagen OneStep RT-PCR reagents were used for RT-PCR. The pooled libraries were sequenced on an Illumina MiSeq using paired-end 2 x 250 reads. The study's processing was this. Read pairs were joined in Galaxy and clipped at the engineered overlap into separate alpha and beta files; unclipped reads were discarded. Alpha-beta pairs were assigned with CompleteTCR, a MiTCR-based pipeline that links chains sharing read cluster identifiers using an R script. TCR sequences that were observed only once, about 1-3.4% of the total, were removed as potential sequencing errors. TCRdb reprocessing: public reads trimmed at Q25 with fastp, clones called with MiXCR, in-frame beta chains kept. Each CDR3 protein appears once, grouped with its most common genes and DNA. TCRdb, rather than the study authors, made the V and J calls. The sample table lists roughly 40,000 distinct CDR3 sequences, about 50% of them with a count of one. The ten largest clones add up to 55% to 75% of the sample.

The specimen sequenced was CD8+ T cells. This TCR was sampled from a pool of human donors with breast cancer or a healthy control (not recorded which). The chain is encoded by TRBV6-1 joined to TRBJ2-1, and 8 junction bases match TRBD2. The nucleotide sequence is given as TGTGCCAGCAGCAACTCGGCGGGGGGTGAGCAGTTCTTC. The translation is CASSNSAGGEQFF.